This T cell receptor (beta chain) was profiled in a study of shared clonotypes between healthy human individuals. Study observations and caveats: Non-shared clonotypes showed lower generation probabilities than clonotypes common to all four donors.

Between the trimmed V and J ends, which lost 0 bases and 5 bases, there was a span of 4 bases. The CDR3 consists of 11 residues. Germline CDR1 is DFQATT and CDR2 is SNEGSKA (reference sequence). About this clone itself: Its antigen is not identified. Other DNA variants within this sample encode the same CDR3.

Per the original data handling: Junction-only sequences without quality scores came from ImmunoSEQ, so filtering differed. The repertoire was sequenced with immunoSEQ multiplex PCR; TCRdb's copy has only in-frame clones and lacks some. V, J and clone size were drawn from that table, and D and trimming were deduced from the DNA. The sample has 2 million to 3 million clones, approximately 93% seen once. The clonotype originates from a man aged 18 to 30 in good health. Some clones in this sample may be carry-over from other donors' samples. The sample was naive CD4+ T cells from PBMCs. Regarding subset: CD45RA+ positively selected. The V call is TRBV20-1, the J call TRBJ2-5; D gene ambiguous. The CDR3: CSARERETQYF. The DNA of the CDR3 is TGCAGTGCTAGAGAGAGGGAGACCCAGTACTTC.